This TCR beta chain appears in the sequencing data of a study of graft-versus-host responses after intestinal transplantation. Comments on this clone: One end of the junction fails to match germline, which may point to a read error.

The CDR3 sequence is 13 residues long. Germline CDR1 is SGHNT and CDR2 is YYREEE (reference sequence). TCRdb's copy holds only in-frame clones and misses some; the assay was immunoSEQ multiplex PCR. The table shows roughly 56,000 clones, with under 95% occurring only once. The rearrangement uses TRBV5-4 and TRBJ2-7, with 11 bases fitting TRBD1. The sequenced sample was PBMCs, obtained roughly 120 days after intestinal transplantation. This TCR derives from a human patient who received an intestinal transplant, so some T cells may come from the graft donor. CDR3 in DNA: TGTGCCTGCAGCTCCGGGACAGGGGGCGAGCAGTACTTC. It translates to CACSSGTGGEQYF. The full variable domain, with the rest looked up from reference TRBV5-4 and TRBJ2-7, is ETGVTQSPTHLIKTRGQQVTLRCSSQSGHNTVSWYQQALGQGPQFIFQYYREEENGRGNFPPRFSGLQFPNYSSELNVNALELDDSALYLCACSSGTGGEQYFGPGTRLTVT.